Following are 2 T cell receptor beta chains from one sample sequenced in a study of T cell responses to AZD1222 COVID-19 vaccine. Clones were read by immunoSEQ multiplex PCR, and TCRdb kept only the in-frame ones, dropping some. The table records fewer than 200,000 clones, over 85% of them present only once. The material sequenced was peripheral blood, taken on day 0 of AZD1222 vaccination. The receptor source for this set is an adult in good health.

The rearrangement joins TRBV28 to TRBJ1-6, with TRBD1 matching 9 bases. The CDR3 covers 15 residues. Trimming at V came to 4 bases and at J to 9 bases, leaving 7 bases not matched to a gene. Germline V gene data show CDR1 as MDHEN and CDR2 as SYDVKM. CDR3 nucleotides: TGTGCCAGCAGTTCCTTTAGACAGGGGGGTTCACCCCTCCACTTT. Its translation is CASSSFRQGGSPLHF.

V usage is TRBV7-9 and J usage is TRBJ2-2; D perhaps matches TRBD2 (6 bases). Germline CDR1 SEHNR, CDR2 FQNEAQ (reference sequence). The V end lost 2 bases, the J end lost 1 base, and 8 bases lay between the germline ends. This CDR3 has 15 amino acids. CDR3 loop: CASSLISGNTGELFF. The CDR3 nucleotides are TGTGCCAGCAGCTTAATTAGCGGGAACACCGGGGAGCTGTTTTTT.